Listed below are T cell receptor beta chains from one sample, sequenced in a study of blood T cell repertoires in COVID-19. The repertoire was sequenced with immunoSEQ multiplex PCR; TCRdb's copy has only in-frame clones and lacks some. The sample includes some 370,000 clones, nearly 90% of them seen just once. Sample: peripheral blood. The receptors were gathered from a young man with active or convalescent COVID-19. The CDR3 runs from the conserved cysteine through the conserved F or W. A D gene is named only where the DNA matches it firmly. Size is omitted from some rows. Given values are once, few, many or a class for expanded clones.

D gene: .
V gene: TRBV5-1
clone size: .
J gene: TRBJ2-1
CDR3 DNA: TGCGCCAGCAGCCTAGGACCGGGAAACAATGAGCAGTTCTTC
CDR3 protein: CASSLGPGNNEQFF

D gene: .
V gene: TRBV25-1
clone size: few
J gene: TRBJ2-2
CDR3 DNA: TGTGCCAGCAGTGAATCGGGCGGGGAGCTGTTTTTT
CDR3 protein: CASSESGGELFF

D gene: TRBD1
V gene: TRBV6-5
clone size: .
J gene: TRBJ2-7
CDR3 DNA: TGTGCCAGCAGGGGACCTGTGACAGGGGTCTACGAGCAGTACTTC
CDR3 protein: CASRGPVTGVYEQYF

D gene: TRBD1
V gene: TRBV7-2
clone size: once
J gene: TRBJ1-2
CDR3 DNA: TGTGCCAGCAGCTCCGACAGGGACGAGTGGAACTATGGCTACACCTTC
CDR3 protein: CASSSDRDEWNYGYTF

D gene: TRBD2
V gene: TRBV6-4
clone size: .
J gene: TRBJ2-3
CDR3 DNA: TGTGCCAGCAGCGCTACTAGCGGCACAGATACGCAGTATTTT
CDR3 protein: CASSATSGTDTQYF

D gene: TRBD1
V gene: TRBV7-9
clone size: .
J gene: TRBJ1-2
CDR3 DNA: TGTGCCAGCAGCTTTGGGGACAGGGGGCGCCCTGGCTACACCTTC
CDR3 protein: CASSFGDRGRPGYTF

D gene: .
V gene: TRBV5-4
clone size: .
J gene: TRBJ2-3
CDR3 DNA: TGTGCCAGCAGCGAAGCACGAATCAGGGGTCAAGATACGCAGTATTTT
CDR3 protein: CASSEARIRGQDTQYF

D gene: .
V gene: TRBV7-2
clone size: .
J gene: TRBJ1-3
CDR3 DNA: TGTGCCAGCAGCATATCGAGGGTTTTAGGAAACACCATATATTTT
CDR3 protein: CASSISRVLGNTIYF

D gene: .
V gene: TRBV28
clone size: .
J gene: TRBJ1-4
CDR3 DNA: TGTGCCAGCAGTTTCTCCCATCCCCAACAGGGAATGAAAATCTTGTTTTTT
CDR3 protein: CASSFSHPQQGMKILFF

D gene: TRBD1
V gene: TRBV7-8
clone size: .
J gene: TRBJ1-5
CDR3 DNA: TGTGCCAGCAGCTTAGGGACAGGGGGCGAGAGGAACAATCAGCCCCAGCATTTT
CDR3 protein: CASSLGTGGERNNQPQHF

D gene: .
V gene: TRBV6-2/TRBV6-3
clone size: .
J gene: TRBJ2-1
CDR3 DNA: TGTGCCAGCAGTTACTCGGGCGGGAACAATGAGCAGTTCTTC
CDR3 protein: CASSYSGGNNEQFF

D gene: TRBD1
V gene: TRBV18
clone size: .
J gene: TRBJ2-7
CDR3 DNA: TGTGCCAGCTCGCCTTCCTTCACAGGGGGCGCCTACGAGCAGTACTTC
CDR3 protein: CASSPSFTGGAYEQYF

D gene: .
V gene: TRBV11-1
clone size: .
J gene: TRBJ2-3
CDR3 DNA: TGTGCCAGCAGCTTACGAGGGAGCACAGATACGCAGTATTTT
CDR3 protein: CASSLRGSTDTQYF

D gene: TRBD2
V gene: TRBV11-2
clone size: .
J gene: TRBJ2-7
CDR3 DNA: TGTGCCAGCAGCTTGAGATTTTCTACGGCGGGGGGCTACGAGCAGTACTTC
CDR3 protein: CASSLRFSTAGGYEQYF

D gene: .
V gene: TRBV7-2
clone size: .
J gene: TRBJ1-3
CDR3 DNA: TGTGCCAGCAGCACCCGAGCGGGGGCCGACTCTGGAAACACCATATATTTT
CDR3 protein: CASSTRAGADSGNTIYF

D gene: .
V gene: TRBV7-2
clone size: .
J gene: TRBJ1-3
CDR3 DNA: TGTGCCAGCAGTCCTGACAGGAATCGGGGAAACACCATATATTTT
CDR3 protein: CASSPDRNRGNTIYF

D gene: TRBD1
V gene: TRBV6-5
clone size: few
J gene: TRBJ1-2
CDR3 DNA: TGTGCCAGCAGTTACCTTCTGGACAGGGGCTATGGCTACACCTTC
CDR3 protein: CASSYLLDRGYGYTF

D gene: TRBD1
V gene: TRBV5-6
clone size: .
J gene: TRBJ2-7
CDR3 DNA: TGTGCCAGCAGCTCGGCAGGGACAGGGGCTAGGTACGAGCAGTACTTC
CDR3 protein: CASSSAGTGARYEQYF

D gene: TRBD1
V gene: TRBV18
clone size: .
J gene: TRBJ2-7
CDR3 DNA: TGTGCCAGCTCATGGGGACAGGAGAGGGAGCAGTACTTC
CDR3 protein: CASSWGQEREQYF

D gene: .
V gene: TRBV19
clone size: .
J gene: TRBJ2-5
CDR3 DNA: TGTGCCAGTAGCACCACAGGAGACGGAGAGACCCAGTACTTC
CDR3 protein: CASSTTGDGETQYF

D gene: .
V gene: TRBV5-4
clone size: .
J gene: TRBJ2-2
CDR3 DNA: TGTGCCAGCAGCTTCGGGGGACGGGATAGGACCGGGGAGCTGTTTTTT
CDR3 protein: CASSFGGRDRTGELFF